This TCR beta chain was obtained from a study of OX40 agonist ivuxolimab in advanced cancers. The CDR3 is made up of 13 amino acids. V was cut by 0 bases and J by 7 bases, with 10 bases left in between. From germline, CDR1 is SGHRS and CDR2 YFSETQ. This clone was found once. Data came from immunoSEQ multiplex PCR; TCRdb stores just in-frame clones and leaves some out. The sample records roughly 100,000 clones, over 75% being singletons. The sequence derives from an adult with an advanced solid tumor such as melanoma, head and neck, liver or kidney cancer. The genes are TRBV5-1 and TRBJ1-1; D remains ambiguous. Sequenced here: CD4+ or CD8+ T cells sorted from blood, sampled in a trial of the OX40 agonist ivuxolimab. CDR3 nucleotides: TGCGCCAGCAGCTTGGAACGTGGAATTGAAGCTTTCTTT. This gives the protein CASSLERGIEAFF.